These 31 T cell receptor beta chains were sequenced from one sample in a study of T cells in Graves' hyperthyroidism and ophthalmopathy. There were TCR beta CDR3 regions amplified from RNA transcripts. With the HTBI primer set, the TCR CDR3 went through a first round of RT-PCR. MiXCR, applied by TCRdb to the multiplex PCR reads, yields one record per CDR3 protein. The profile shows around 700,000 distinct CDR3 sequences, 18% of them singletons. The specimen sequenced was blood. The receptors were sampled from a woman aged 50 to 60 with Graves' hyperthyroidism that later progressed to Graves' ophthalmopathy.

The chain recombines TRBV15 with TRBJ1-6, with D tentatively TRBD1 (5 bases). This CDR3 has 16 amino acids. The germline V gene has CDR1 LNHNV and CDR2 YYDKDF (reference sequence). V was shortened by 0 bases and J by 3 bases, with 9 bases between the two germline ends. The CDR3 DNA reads TGTGCCACCAGCAGAGATCGGGGGGGCTATAATTCACCCCTCCACTTT. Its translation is CATSRDRGGYNSPLHF.

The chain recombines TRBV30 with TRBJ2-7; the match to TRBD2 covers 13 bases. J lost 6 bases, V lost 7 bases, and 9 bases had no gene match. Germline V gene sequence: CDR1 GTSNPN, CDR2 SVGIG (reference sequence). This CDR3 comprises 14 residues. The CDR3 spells CASTEGLAGTEQYF. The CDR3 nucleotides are TGTGCCTCTACGGAGGGACTAGCGGGGACCGAGCAGTACTTC.

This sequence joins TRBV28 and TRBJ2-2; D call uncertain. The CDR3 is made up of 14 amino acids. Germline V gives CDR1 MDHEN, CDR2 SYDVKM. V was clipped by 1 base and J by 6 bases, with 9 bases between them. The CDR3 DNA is TGTGCCAGCAGTTTATCCAATCCCCCCGGGGAGCTGTTTTTT. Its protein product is CASSLSNPPGELFF. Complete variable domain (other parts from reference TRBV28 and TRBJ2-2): DVKVTQSSRYLVKRTGEKVFLECVQDMDHENMFWYRQDPGLGLRLIYFSYDVKMKEKGDIPEGYSVSREKKERFSLILESASTNQTSMYLCASSLSNPPGELFFGEGSRLTVL.

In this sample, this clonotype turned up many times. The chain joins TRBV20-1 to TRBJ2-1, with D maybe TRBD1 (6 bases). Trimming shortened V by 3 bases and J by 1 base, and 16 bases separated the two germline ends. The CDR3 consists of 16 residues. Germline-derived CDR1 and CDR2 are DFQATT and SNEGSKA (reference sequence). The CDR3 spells CSASDSQGRSYNEQFF. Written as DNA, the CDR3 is TGCAGTGCTAGTGACTCTCAGGGGCGATCCTACAATGAGCAGTTCTTC.

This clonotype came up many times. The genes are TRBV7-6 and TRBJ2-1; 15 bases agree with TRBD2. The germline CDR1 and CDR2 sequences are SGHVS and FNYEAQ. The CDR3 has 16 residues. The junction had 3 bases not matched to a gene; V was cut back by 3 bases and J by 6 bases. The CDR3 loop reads CASSFGLAGGINEQFF. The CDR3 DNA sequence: TGTGCCAGCAGCTTCGGACTAGCGGGGGGGATCAATGAGCAGTTCTTC.

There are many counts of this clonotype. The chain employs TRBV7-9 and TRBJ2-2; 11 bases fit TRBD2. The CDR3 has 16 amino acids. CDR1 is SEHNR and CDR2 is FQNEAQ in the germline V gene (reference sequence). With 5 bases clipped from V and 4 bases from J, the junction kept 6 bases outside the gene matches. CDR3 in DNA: TGTGCCAGCAGCCCACTAGCGGGGGCGTCCACCGGGGAGCTGTTTTTT. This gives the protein CASSPLAGASTGELFF.

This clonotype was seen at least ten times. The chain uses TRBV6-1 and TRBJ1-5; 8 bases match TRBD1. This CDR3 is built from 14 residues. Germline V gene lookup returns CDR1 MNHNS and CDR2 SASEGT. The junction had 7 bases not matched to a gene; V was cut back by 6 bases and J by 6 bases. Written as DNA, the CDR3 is TGTGCCAGCAGCGGACAGGGAAGGGGTCAGCCCCAGCATTTT. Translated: CASSGQGRGQPQHF.

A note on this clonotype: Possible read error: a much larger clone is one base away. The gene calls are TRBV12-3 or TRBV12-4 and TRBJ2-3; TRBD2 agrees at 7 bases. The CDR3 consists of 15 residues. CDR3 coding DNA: TGTGCCAGCAGTACCACCACGGGGGGAGGAGATACGCGGTATTTT. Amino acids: CASSTTTGGGDTRYF.

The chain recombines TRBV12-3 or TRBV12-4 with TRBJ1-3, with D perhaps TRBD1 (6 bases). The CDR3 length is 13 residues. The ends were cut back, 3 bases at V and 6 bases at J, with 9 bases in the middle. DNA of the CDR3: TGTGCCAGCAGTTTCCAGGGGCCAAACACCATATATTTT. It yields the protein CASSFQGPNTIYF.

CDR3 coding DNA: TGTGCCAGCAGCCCCAGACAGGGTCCTGGAAACACCATATATTTT. It is translated as CASSPRQGPGNTIYF. The chain combines TRBV7-4 with TRBJ1-3; 7 bases agree with TRBD1. With V trimmed by 5 bases and J by 2 bases, 6 bases remained unmatched. Germline CDR1 is SGHVT and CDR2 is SQSDAQ. The CDR3 contains 15 residues.

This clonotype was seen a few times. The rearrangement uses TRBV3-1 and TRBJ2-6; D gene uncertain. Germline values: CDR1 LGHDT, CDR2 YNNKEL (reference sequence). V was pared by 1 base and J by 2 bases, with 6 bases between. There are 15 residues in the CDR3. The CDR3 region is CASSQGATGANVLTF. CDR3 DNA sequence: TGTGCCAGCAGCCAAGGGGCTACTGGGGCCAACGTCCTGACTTTC.

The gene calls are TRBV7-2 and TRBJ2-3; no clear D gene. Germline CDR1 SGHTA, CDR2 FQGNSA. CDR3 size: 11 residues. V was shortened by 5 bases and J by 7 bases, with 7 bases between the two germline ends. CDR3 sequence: CASSPINTQYF. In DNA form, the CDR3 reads TGTGCCAGCAGCCCGATAAATACGCAGTATTTT.

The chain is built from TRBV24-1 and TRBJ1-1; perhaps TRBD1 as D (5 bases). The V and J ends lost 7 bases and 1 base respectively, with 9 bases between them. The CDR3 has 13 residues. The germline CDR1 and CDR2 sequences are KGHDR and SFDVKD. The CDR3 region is CATRQGWNTEAFF. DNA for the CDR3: TGTGCCACCAGGCAGGGTTGGAACACTGAAGCTTTCTTT.

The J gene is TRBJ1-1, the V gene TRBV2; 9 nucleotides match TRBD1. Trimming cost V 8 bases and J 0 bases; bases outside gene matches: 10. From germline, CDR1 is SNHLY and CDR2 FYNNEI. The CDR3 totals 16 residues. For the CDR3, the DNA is TGTGCCAGCGGGATTAGAACAGGGGGCCTGAACACTGAAGCTTTCTTT. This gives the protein CASGIRTGGLNTEAFF.

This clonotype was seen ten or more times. CDR3 bases: TGTGCCAGCAGTTACAGGGCTTCCCAGAGCGGCGAGCAGTACTTC. This translates into CASSYRASQSGEQYF. The V and J genes are TRBV12-3 or TRBV12-4 and TRBJ2-7; D is possibly TRBD1 (6 bases). The CDR3 totals 15 residues. Trimming left V 4 bases short and J 6 bases short, with 19 bases between.

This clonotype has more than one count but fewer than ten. The CDR3 sequence is CASSLGSRNQPQHF. The CDR3 DNA reads TGTGCCAGCAGTTTAGGCAGTCGCAATCAGCCCCAGCATTTT. This sequence joins TRBV12-3 or TRBV12-4 and TRBJ1-5; the D is unclear. The ends were cut back, 1 base at V and 2 bases at J, with 6 bases in the middle. The CDR3 sequence is 14 residues long.

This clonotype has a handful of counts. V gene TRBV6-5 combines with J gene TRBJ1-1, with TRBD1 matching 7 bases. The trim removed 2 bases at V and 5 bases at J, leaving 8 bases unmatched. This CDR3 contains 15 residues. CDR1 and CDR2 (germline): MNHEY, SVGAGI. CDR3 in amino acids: CASSYGAGGGTEAFF. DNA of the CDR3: TGTGCCAGCAGTTACGGGGCAGGGGGGGGGACTGAAGCTTTCTTT.

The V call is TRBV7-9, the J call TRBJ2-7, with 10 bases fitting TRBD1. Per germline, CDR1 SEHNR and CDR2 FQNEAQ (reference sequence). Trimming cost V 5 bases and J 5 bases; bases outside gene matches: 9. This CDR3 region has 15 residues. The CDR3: CASSHTDRGQNEQYF. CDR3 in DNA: TGTGCCAGCAGCCACACCGACAGGGGGCAGAACGAGCAGTACTTC.

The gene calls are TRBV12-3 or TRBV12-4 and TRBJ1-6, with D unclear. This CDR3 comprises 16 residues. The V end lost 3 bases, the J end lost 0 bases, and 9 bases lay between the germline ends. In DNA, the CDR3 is TGTGCCAGCAGTTTCGGTTTGTCCTCCTATAATTCACCCCTCCACTTT. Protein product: CASSFGLSSYNSPLHF.

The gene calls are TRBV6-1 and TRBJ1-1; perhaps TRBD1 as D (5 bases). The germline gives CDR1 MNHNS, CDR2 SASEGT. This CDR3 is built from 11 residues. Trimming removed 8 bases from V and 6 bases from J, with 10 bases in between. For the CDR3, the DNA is TGTGCCAGCGCGGGGGGGTCTGAAGCTTTCTTT. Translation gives CASAGGSEAFF.

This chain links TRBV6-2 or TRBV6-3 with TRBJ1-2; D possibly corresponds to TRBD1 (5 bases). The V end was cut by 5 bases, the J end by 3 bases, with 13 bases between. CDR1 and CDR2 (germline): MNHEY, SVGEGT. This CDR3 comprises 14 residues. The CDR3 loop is CASSPLGPHYGYTF. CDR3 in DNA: TGTGCCAGCAGTCCCTTGGGGCCTCACTATGGCTACACCTTC.

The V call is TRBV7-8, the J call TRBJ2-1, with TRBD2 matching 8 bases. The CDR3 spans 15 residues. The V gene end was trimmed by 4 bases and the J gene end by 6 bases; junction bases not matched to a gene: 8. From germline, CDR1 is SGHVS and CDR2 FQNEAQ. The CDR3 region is CASSSTSAIGNEQFF. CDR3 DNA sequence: TGTGCCAGCAGCTCGACTAGCGCGATCGGCAATGAGCAGTTCTTC. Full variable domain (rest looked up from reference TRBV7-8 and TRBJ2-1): GAGVSQSPRYKVAKRGQDVALRCDPISGHVSLFWYQQALGQGPEFLTYFQNEAQLDKSGLPSDRFFAERPEGSVSTLKIQRTQQEDSAVYLCASSSTSAIGNEQFFGPGTRLTVL.

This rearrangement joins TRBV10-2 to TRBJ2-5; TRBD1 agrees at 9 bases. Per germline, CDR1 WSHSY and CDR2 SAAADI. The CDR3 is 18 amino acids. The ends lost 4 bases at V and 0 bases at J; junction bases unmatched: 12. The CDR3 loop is CASSGGTGRPPYQETQYF. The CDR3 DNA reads TGCGCCAGCAGTGGTGGGACAGGGAGACCCCCGTACCAAGAGACCCAGTACTTC.

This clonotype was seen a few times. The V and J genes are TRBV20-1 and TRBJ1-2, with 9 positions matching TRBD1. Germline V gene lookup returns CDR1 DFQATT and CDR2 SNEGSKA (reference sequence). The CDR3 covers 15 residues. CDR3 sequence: CSAIPDRGLNYGYTF. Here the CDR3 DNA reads TGCAGCGCCATCCCGGACAGGGGATTAAACTATGGCTACACCTTC.

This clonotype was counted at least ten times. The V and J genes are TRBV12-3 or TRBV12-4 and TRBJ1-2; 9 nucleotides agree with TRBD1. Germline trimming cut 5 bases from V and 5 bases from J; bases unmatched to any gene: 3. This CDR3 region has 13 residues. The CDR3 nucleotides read TGTGCCAGCAGTCCGGACAGGGGTTATGGCTACACCTTC. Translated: CASSPDRGYGYTF.

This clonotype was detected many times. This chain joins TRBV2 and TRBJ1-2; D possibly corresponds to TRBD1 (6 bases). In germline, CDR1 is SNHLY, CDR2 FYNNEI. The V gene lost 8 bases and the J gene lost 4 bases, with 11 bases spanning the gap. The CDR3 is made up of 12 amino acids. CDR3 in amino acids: CASEQGFYGYTF. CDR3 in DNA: TGTGCCAGCGAACAGGGTTTCTATGGCTACACCTTC.

CDR3 sequence (DNA): TGCGCCAGCAGCCAGACAGGCCGTAACAATCAGCCCCAGCATTTT. Its translation: CASSQTGRNNQPQHF. The chain joins TRBV5-1 to TRBJ1-5; a possible D gene is TRBD1 (6 bases). The germline V and J ends were trimmed by 4 bases and 3 bases, with 14 bases remaining between them. This CDR3 is built from 15 residues. The germline V gene encodes CDR1 SGHRS and CDR2 YFSETQ.

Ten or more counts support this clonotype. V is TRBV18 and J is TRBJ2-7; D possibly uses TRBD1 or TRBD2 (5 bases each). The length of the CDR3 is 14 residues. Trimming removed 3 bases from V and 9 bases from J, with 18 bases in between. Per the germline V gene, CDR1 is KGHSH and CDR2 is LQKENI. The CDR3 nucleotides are TGTGCCAGCTCACCTCCTAGTACGGGGCTTGGGCAGTACTTC. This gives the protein CASSPPSTGLGQYF.

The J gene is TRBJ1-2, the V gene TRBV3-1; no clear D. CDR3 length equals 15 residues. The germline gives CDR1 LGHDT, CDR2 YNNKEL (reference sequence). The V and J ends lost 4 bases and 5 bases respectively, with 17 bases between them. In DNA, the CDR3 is TGTGCCAGCAGCCCAGCCCTACAGAGACTTTATGGCTACACCTTC. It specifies CASSPALQRLYGYTF.

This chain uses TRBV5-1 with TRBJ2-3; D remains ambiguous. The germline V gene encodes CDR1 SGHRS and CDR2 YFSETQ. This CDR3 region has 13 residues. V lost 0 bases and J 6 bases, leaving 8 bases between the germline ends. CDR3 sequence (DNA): TGCGCCAGCAGCTTGGAGTCCAGGGATACGCAGTATTTT. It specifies CASSLESRDTQYF.

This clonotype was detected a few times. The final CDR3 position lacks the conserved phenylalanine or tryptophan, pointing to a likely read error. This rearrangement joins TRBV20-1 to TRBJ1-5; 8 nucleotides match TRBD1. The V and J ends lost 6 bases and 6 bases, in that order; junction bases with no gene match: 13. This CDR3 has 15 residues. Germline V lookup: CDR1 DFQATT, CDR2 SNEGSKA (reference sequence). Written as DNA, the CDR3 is TGCAGTGCCACGGACAGGGAGGGGGGCATTCAGCCCCAGCATGTT. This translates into CSATDREGGIQPQHV.